What follows is one T cell receptor (beta chain) and its context. Its specificity is not known. CDR1 is SGHRS and CDR2 is YFSETQ in the germline V gene. The CDR3 runs 13 residues. Trimming shortened V by 4 bases and J by 8 bases, and 15 bases separated the two germline ends. This sample is part of a study of blood T cells in healthy people across ages. Study findings and constraints: Long-lived donors exceeded aged donors in naive CD4+ cells and diversity. It was not known whether donors were CMV positive (a possible confounder of expanded clonotype changes).

Healthy Russian Caucasian donors spanned ages about 6 to 95 years. Alongside a J-beta primer mix, a sample-barcoded 5' primer served in a second PCR lasting about 7 to 12 cycles. Every single cDNA molecule received a tag from a template-switch adaptor with 12 random nucleotides. TCRdb re-analysed the 5' RACE reads in MiXCR, keeping a single row per CDR3 protein. The sample consists of approximately 810,000 distinct CDR3 sequences, under 30% of them appearing once. This receptor was taken from an elderly woman in good health. This chain connects TRBV5-1 to TRBJ1-2; no definite D call. Sequenced: blood. The CDR3 reads CASSPFQTVGYTF. DNA of the CDR3: TGCGCCAGCAGCCCCTTTCAAACGGTGGGCTACACCTTC.